Listed here are 25 T cell receptor beta chains from one sample, sequenced in a study of T cell responses to AZD1222 COVID-19 vaccine. Sequencing was performed with immunoSEQ multiplex PCR; in TCRdb, only in-frame clones are kept and a portion is missing. The sample shows approximately 180,000 clones, 90% to 95% of them seen only once. Specimen: peripheral blood, collected on day 0 of AZD1222 vaccination. The receptors stem from an adult in good health.

This clone showed up just a few times. V and J are TRBV7-9 and TRBJ2-7; TRBD2 aligns across 12 bases. The CDR3 runs to 20 residues. V trimming: 5 bases; J trimming: 3 bases; junction bases outside the gene matches: 20. Per the germline V gene, CDR1 is SEHNR and CDR2 is FQNEAQ (reference sequence). The CDR3 here is CASSTIHGTDATSGSYEQYF. The CDR3 nucleotides read TGTGCCAGCAGCACAATTCACGGGACAGATGCGACTAGCGGGAGCTACGAGCAGTACTTC.

This clone was observed once. The rearrangement joins TRBV12-3 or TRBV12-4 to TRBJ2-1; D possibly corresponds to TRBD2 (6 bases). This CDR3 is built from 13 residues. V was trimmed by 5 bases and J by 2 bases, leaving 7 bases between them. Here the CDR3 DNA reads TGTGCCAGCAGTCCTAGCGCCTACAATGAGCAGTTCTTC. This sequence encodes CASSPSAYNEQFF.

The V and J genes are TRBV10-3 and TRBJ1-1, with D uncertain. Trimming removed 3 bases at V and 5 bases at J, with 16 bases between. The CDR3 is made up of 15 amino acids. CDR1 is ENHRY, CDR2 SYGVKD, per germline. DNA for the CDR3: TGTGCCATCAGTGAAGATACGGGGAAGGGAACTGAAGCTTTCTTT. Its protein is CAISEDTGKGTEAFF.

The chain carries TRBV4-1 and TRBJ2-1; weak D call: TRBD1 (5 bases). This CDR3 has 15 residues. Germline V CDR1 and CDR2: MGHRA, YSYEKL. Trimming took off 1 base at V and 5 bases at J, with 12 bases between the two ends. The CDR3 protein is CASSQVGQGNNEQFF. The DNA for the CDR3 is TGCGCCAGCAGCCAAGTTGGGCAGGGAAACAATGAGCAGTTCTTC.

This clone was observed once. The chain employs TRBV28 and TRBJ1-2; 9 bases line up with TRBD1. The CDR3 loop spans 15 amino acids. Germline V CDR1 and CDR2: MDHEN, SYDVKM. V lost 8 bases and J lost 7; bases outside the gene matches: 14. The CDR3 DNA reads TGTGCCAGCGACCCGGGACAGGGATATTTAGTTGGCTACACCTTC. Its protein product is CASDPGQGYLVGYTF.

This sequence joins TRBV5-1 and TRBJ1-1; no clear D gene. The CDR3 is made up of 13 amino acids. Germline CDR1 is SGHRS and CDR2 is YFSETQ. V was trimmed by 1 base and J by 2 bases, leaving 6 bases between them. The CDR3 region has the DNA TGCGCCAGCAGCTTGTTTGACAACACTGAAGCTTTCTTT. It encodes CASSLFDNTEAFF.

The chain is built from TRBV27 and TRBJ1-1, with a weak D call TRBD1 (6 bases). The length of the CDR3 is 14 residues. Between the trimmed V and J ends, which lost 5 bases and 1 base, there was a span of 11 bases. CDR1 and CDR2 from the germline V gene are MNHEY and SMNVEV (reference sequence). The CDR3 loop is CASSRSTGNTEAFF. The CDR3 region has the DNA TGTGCCAGCAGTCGATCGACAGGGAACACTGAAGCTTTCTTT.

The rearrangement links TRBV27 to TRBJ2-7; TRBD1 matches 7 bases. V trimming: 5 bases; J trimming: 5 bases; junction bases outside the gene matches: 15. The CDR3 loop spans 16 amino acids. Germline V gene data show CDR1 as MNHEY and CDR2 as SMNVEV (reference sequence). CDR3 sequence reads: CASSPLSGTVGHEQYF. As DNA, the CDR3 is TGTGCCAGCAGTCCCCTCTCCGGGACAGTAGGCCACGAGCAGTACTTC.

The chain joins TRBV19 to TRBJ1-1; D remains ambiguous. The CDR3 extends over 15 amino acids. The V gene's germline CDR1 is LNHDA and CDR2 SQIVND (reference sequence). Trimming left V 1 base short and J 6 bases short, with 15 bases between. CDR3 residues: CASSIARRGIPEAFF. DNA for the CDR3: TGTGCCAGTAGTATAGCTCGTCGGGGAATCCCTGAAGCTTTCTTT.

The V call is TRBV2, the J call TRBJ2-1, with 7 bases lining up with TRBD2. From germline, CDR1 is SNHLY and CDR2 FYNNEI. With 10 bases clipped from V and 0 bases from J, the junction kept 6 bases outside the gene matches. The CDR3 length is 14 residues. The DNA for the CDR3 is TGTGCCAACCGGGGCGGGAGCTCCTACAATGAGCAGTTCTTC. Residues: CANRGGSSYNEQFF. Drawing the rest from reference TRBV2 and TRBJ2-1, the complete variable domain is EPEVTQTPSHQVTQMGQEVILRCVPISNHLYFYWYRQILGQKVEFLVSFYNNEISEKSEIFDDQFSVERPDGSNFTLKIRSTKLEDSAMYFCANRGGSSYNEQFFGPGTRLTVL.

The V gene is TRBV29-1, the J gene TRBJ2-1; 8 nucleotides match TRBD2. This CDR3 region has 18 residues. V was clipped by 7 bases and J by 0 bases; unmatched bases: 17. CDR1 is SQVTM and CDR2 is ANQGSEA in the germline V gene. The CDR3 loop reads CSAGGAVSGTSSYNEQFF. CDR3 in DNA: TGCAGCGCCGGGGGGGCCGTTAGCGGGACGTCCTCCTACAATGAGCAGTTCTTC.

V and J are TRBV6-6 and TRBJ2-1, with D possibly matching TRBD1 (5 bases). Germline lookup yields CDR1 MNHNY and CDR2 SVGAGI (reference sequence). Trimming stripped 7 bases from V and 0 bases from J, with 13 bases between. This CDR3 has 15 amino acids. The CDR3 DNA is TGTGCCAGCACTCTCACAGGCCTCTCCTACAATGAGCAGTTCTTC. Translating it yields CASTLTGLSYNEQFF.

The V call is TRBV3-1 (or the pseudogene TRBV3-2), the J call TRBJ2-1; D gene ambiguous. CDR3 length equals 14 residues. Germline V gene data show CDR1 as LGHDT and CDR2 as YNNKEL (reference sequence). The ends were cut back, 3 bases at V and 3 bases at J, with 9 bases in the middle. CDR3 DNA: TGTGCCAGCAGCCACCGAGACCGCTACAATGAGCAGTTCTTC. Its protein product is CASSHRDRYNEQFF.

The rearrangement links TRBV5-1 to TRBJ2-1, with TRBD2 matching 10 bases. The CDR3 is 14 amino acids. V shed 1 base and J 7 bases; nucleotides not matched to a gene: 2. Germline CDR1 reads SGHRS; CDR2 reads YFSETQ. The CDR3 here is CASSLTSGKNEQFF. The CDR3 DNA reads TGCGCCAGCAGCTTGACTAGCGGGAAGAATGAGCAGTTCTTC.

J is TRBJ1-2 and V is TRBV27; 7 positions agree with TRBD1. Germline V lookup: CDR1 MNHEY, CDR2 SMNVEV (reference sequence). The ends lost 8 bases at V and 2 bases at J; junction bases unmatched: 11. This CDR3 is built from 15 residues. The CDR3: CASAAWATGNYGYTF. The CDR3 coding sequence is TGTGCCAGCGCGGCATGGGCGACAGGGAACTATGGCTACACCTTC.

J is TRBJ2-7 and V is TRBV3-1 (or the pseudogene TRBV3-2); 9 bases agree with TRBD2. Germline V CDR1 and CDR2: LGHDT, YNNKEL (reference sequence). V trimming: 0 bases; J trimming: 6 bases; junction bases outside the gene matches: 12. The CDR3 has 17 residues. The CDR3 coding sequence is TGTGCCAGCAGCCAAGAAAGACTAGCGGCCGCACATGCCGAGCAGTACTTC. Its protein product is CASSQERLAAAHAEQYF.

This clone came up once. The V and J genes are TRBV27 and TRBJ1-5; no reliable D call. CDR1 and CDR2 (germline): MNHEY, SMNVEV (reference sequence). The CDR3 totals 15 residues. V shed 2 bases and J shed 7 bases, with 15 bases lying between them. The CDR3 DNA sequence: TGTGCCAGCAGTTTAATCTTCCGGGATTCACAGCCCCAGCATTTT. This codes for CASSLIFRDSQPQHF.

The chain recombines TRBV19 with TRBJ2-1; D unclear. The CDR3 has 15 residues. V lost 6 bases and J lost 0, with 12 bases in between. Germline V CDR1 and CDR2: LNHDA, SQIVND (reference sequence). As DNA, the CDR3 is TGTGCCAGTAGGATAACAGAACTCTCCTACAATGAGCAGTTCTTC. Encoded protein: CASRITELSYNEQFF.

This chain uses TRBV5-1 with TRBJ2-1, with D perhaps matching TRBD1 or TRBD2 (5 bases each). This CDR3 region has 12 residues. Germline CDR1 SGHRS, CDR2 YFSETQ. V lost 6 bases to trimming and J lost 8 bases, with 12 bases between them. The CDR3 DNA follows: TGCGCCAGCATGCGAGAGGGGTATGAGCAGTTCTTC. Protein product: CASMREGYEQFF.

This clone was detected once. This sequence joins TRBV15 and TRBJ2-3; no clear D. Germline assignment: CDR1 LNHNV and CDR2 YYDKDF (reference sequence). The germline V and J ends were trimmed by 1 base and 2 bases, with 22 bases remaining between them. This CDR3 spans 19 amino acids. The CDR3 bases are TGTGCCACCAGCAGAGGTCTATCGGGCCGGCTACTATACACAGATACGCAGTATTTT. Its protein is CATSRGLSGRLLYTDTQYF.

V gene TRBV20-1 combines with J gene TRBJ2-5; D not certain. Germline V gene lookup returns CDR1 DFQATT and CDR2 SNEGSKA (reference sequence). This CDR3 contains 11 residues. Trimming cost V 6 bases and J 2 bases, with 7 bases left between them. CDR3 DNA sequence: TGCAGTGCGGGCCATCAAGAGACCCAGTACTTC. Translation: CSAGHQETQYF.

Only a few counts were recorded for this clone. V is TRBV18 and J is TRBJ1-1; no definite D call. V was trimmed by 2 bases and J by 5 bases, leaving 9 bases between them. There are 13 residues in the CDR3. The germline V gene encodes CDR1 KGHSH and CDR2 LQKENI. The DNA of the CDR3 is TGTGCCAGCTCACCATCCCCGGGGACTGAAGCTTTCTTT. As protein: CASSPSPGTEAFF.

The gene calls are TRBV9 and TRBJ1-5; D ambiguous. V lost 2 bases, J lost 5 bases, and 11 bases lay in between. The germline V gene has CDR1 SGDLS and CDR2 YYNGEE. The CDR3 loop spans 14 amino acids. The CDR3 region has the DNA TGTGCCAGCAGCGTGGGTGGCGGAGATCAGCCCCAGCATTTT. It translates to CASSVGGGDQPQHF.

This chain connects TRBV5-1 to TRBJ2-7; D unclear. CDR1 and CDR2 (germline): SGHRS, YFSETQ. The V and J ends lost 4 bases and 0 bases respectively, with 20 bases between them. The CDR3 contains 17 residues. CDR3 nucleotides: TGCGCCAGCAGCGAAGAGGCGTTCCTACACGGCTCCTACGAGCAGTACTTC. Its protein product is CASSEEAFLHGSYEQYF.

The V gene is TRBV7-6, the J gene TRBJ1-5; TRBD1 agrees at 7 bases. The CDR3 contains 13 residues. CDR1 is SGHVS, CDR2 FNYEAQ, per germline. The V gene end was trimmed by 6 bases and the J gene end by 8 bases; junction bases not matched to a gene: 7. The CDR3 coding sequence is TGTGCCAGCAGTGACACAGGGGTGGAGCCCCAGCATTTT. This translates into CASSDTGVEPQHF. Looking up the rest from reference TRBV7-6 and TRBJ1-5 gives the full variable domain: GAGVSQSPRYKVTKRGQDVALRCDPISGHVSLYWYRQALGQGPEFLTYFNYEAQQDKSGLPNDRFSAERPEGSISTLTIQRTEQRDSAMYRCASSDTGVEPQHFGDGTRLSIL.